A single sample gave rise to the 24 T cell receptor beta chains below, sequenced in a study of shared clonotypes between healthy human individuals. Sequenced by immunoSEQ multiplex PCR; TCRdb stores in-frame clones only, minus some. The sample lists about half a million clones, less than 80% seen once, with less than 15% in the top ten. Sequenced input: PBMCs. The receptors shown here come from a woman aged 40 to 50 in good health. Some clones in this sample may be carry-over from other donors' samples.

About this clone itself: The same CDR3 also results from other DNA sequences found in this sample. The chain recombines TRBV7-9 with TRBJ2-1; 7 nucleotides align to TRBD2. Germline assignment: CDR1 SEHNR and CDR2 FQNEAQ (reference sequence). This CDR3 spans 16 amino acids. The V segment lost 0 bases and the J segment 1 base; nucleotides outside the gene matches: 3. The CDR3 nucleotides are TGTGCCAGCAGCTTAGCATTAGCGGGTTCCTACAATGAGCAGTTCTTC. Its protein is CASSLALAGSYNEQFF. Supplemented by reference TRBV7-9 and TRBJ2-1, the full variable domain reads DTGVSQNPRHKITKRGQNVTFRCDPISEHNRLYWYRQTLGQGPEFLTYFQNEAQLEKSRLLSDRFSAERPKGSFSTLEIQRTEQGDSAMYLCASSLALAGSYNEQFFGPGTRLTVL.

The chain employs TRBV9 and TRBJ2-7; 10 positions match TRBD1. The CDR3 covers 15 residues. Germline V gives CDR1 SGDLS, CDR2 YYNGEE. J was trimmed by 4 bases and V by 3 bases; bases with no gene match: 7. This CDR3 is CASSAGTGVGYEQYF. For the CDR3, the DNA is TGTGCCAGCAGCGCCGGGACAGGGGTCGGGTACGAGCAGTACTTC.

Concerning this clone itself: This specimen includes other DNA sequences encoding the same CDR3. V gene TRBV30 combines with J gene TRBJ2-7, with a possible D match to TRBD2 (6 bases). The CDR3 is 11 residues long. Germline V gene data show CDR1 as GTSNPN and CDR2 as SVGIG (reference sequence). With 0 bases removed from V and 7 bases from J, the gap between germline ends came to 7 bases. CDR3 bases: TGTGCCTGGAGTGTAGGAGGGGAGCAGTACTTC. Encoded protein: CAWSVGGEQYF.

This sequence joins TRBV14 and TRBJ1-5, with D hard to call. V lost 0 bases and J lost 6, with 6 bases in between. Looked up from germline, CDR1 is SGHDN and CDR2 is FVKESK. The CDR3 has 13 residues. The CDR3, as DNA: TGTGCCAGCAGCCAAGACGACATTCAGCCCCAGCATTTT. It translates to CASSQDDIQPQHF. The full variable domain, completed using reference TRBV14 and TRBJ1-5, is EAGVTQFPSHSVIEKGQTVTLRCDPISGHDNLYWYRRVMGKEIKFLLHFVKESKQDESGMPNNRFLAERTGGTYSTLKVQPAELEDSGVYFCASSQDDIQPQHFGDGTRLSIL.

The chain joins TRBV7-2 to TRBJ1-2, with a weak D call TRBD1 (5 bases). V lost 2 bases to trimming and J lost 3 bases, with 10 bases between them. The CDR3 loop spans 14 amino acids. CDR1 and CDR2 (germline): SGHTA, FQGNSA. CDR3 amino acids: CASSLTGDDYGYTF. CDR3 sequence (DNA): TGTGCCAGCAGCTTAACGGGGGATGACTATGGCTACACCTTC.

This clone was picked up many times. The V gene is TRBV7-9, the J gene TRBJ2-3, with unresolved D. CDR1 is SEHNR, CDR2 FQNEAQ, per germline (reference sequence). The CDR3 totals 17 residues. V was clipped by 5 bases and J by 1 base, with 19 bases between them. CDR3 in amino acids: CASSAVMLPWGTDTQYF. The CDR3 coding sequence is TGTGCCAGCAGCGCCGTGATGCTGCCGTGGGGCACAGATACGCAGTATTTT. Using reference TRBV7-9 and TRBJ2-3 for the parts outside the CDR3, the full variable domain is DTGVSQNPRHKITKRGQNVTFRCDPISEHNRLYWYRQTLGQGPEFLTYFQNEAQLEKSRLLSDRFSAERPKGSFSTLEIQRTEQGDSAMYLCASSAVMLPWGTDTQYFGPGTRLTVL.

This clone turned up a few times. This sequence joins TRBV28 and TRBJ2-5; 8 bases line up with TRBD2. V shed 5 bases, J shed 7 bases, and the junction held 12 bases outside the gene matches. The CDR3 consists of 15 residues. The germline V gene encodes CDR1 MDHEN and CDR2 SYDVKM. The CDR3 protein is CASSTPPGGKVTQYF. CDR3 nucleotides: TGTGCCAGCAGTACACCACCGGGGGGGAAGGTGACCCAGTACTTC.

This chain connects TRBV7-2 to TRBJ1-2; D is uncertain. CDR1 and CDR2 from the germline V gene are SGHTA and FQGNSA. The CDR3 sequence is 16 residues long. Between the trimmed V and J ends, which lost 5 bases and 0 bases, there was a span of 16 bases. CDR3 nucleotide sequence: TGTGCCAGCAGCCGCCGTGGGTTGGATGCTAACTATGGCTACACCTTC. This codes for CASSRRGLDANYGYTF.

Worth noting for this clone: Other DNA sequences of this sample code for an identical CDR3. The gene calls are TRBV28 and TRBJ2-2; 11 nucleotides match TRBD2. CDR3 length: 15 amino acids. Germline values: CDR1 MDHEN, CDR2 SYDVKM. Trimming at V came to 3 bases and at J to 5 bases, leaving 2 bases not matched to a gene. The CDR3 DNA is TGTGCCAGCAGTTTCGGGACTAGCGGAACCGGGGAGCTGTTTTTT. Amino acids: CASSFGTSGTGELFF.

This chain joins TRBV29-1 and TRBJ2-5; D uncertain. Trimming took off 1 base at V and 5 bases at J, with 11 bases between the two ends. CDR1 and CDR2 (germline): SQVTM, ANQGSEA. This CDR3 comprises 13 residues. The CDR3 spells CSVEAASGETQYF. CDR3 bases: TGCAGCGTTGAAGCGGCCTCTGGGGAGACCCAGTACTTC.

This chain uses TRBV5-1 with TRBJ2-1, with 12 bases lining up with TRBD2. The CDR3 contains 15 residues. Germline CDR1 SGHRS, CDR2 YFSETQ. After removal of 6 bases from V and 5 bases from J, the junction contained 6 bases not matched to a gene. DNA for the CDR3: TGCGCCAGCACCAGCCTAGCGGGAGGGCACAATGAGCAGTTCTTC. Its translation is CASTSLAGGHNEQFF.

As to this clone: At the DNA level, this CDR3 is encoded by other sequences in the same sample as well. CDR3 in DNA: TGTGCCAGCTCTTCAGGGTCCTACAATGAGCAGTTCTTC. Amino acid sequence: CASSSGSYNEQFF. The chain joins TRBV7-3 to TRBJ2-1; TRBD1 is a possible D gene (5 bases). This CDR3 spans 13 amino acids. Germline V gene lookup returns CDR1 SGHTA and CDR2 FQGTGA. V shed 8 bases and J shed 1 base, with 9 bases lying between them. Together with reference TRBV7-3 and TRBJ2-1, the CDR3 gives the full variable domain: GAGVSQTPSNKVTEKGKYVELRCDPISGHTALYWYRQSLGQGPEFLIYFQGTGAADDSGLPNDRFFAVRPEGSVSTLKIQRTERGDSAVYLCASSSGSYNEQFFGPGTRLTVL.

The CDR3 DNA sequence: TGTGCCGGGACTGCCTTTGGGGGAAACTATGGCTACACCTTC. It is translated as CAGTAFGGNYGYTF. This sequence joins TRBV7-9 and TRBJ1-2; TRBD1 is a possible D gene (5 bases). Per germline, CDR1 SEHNR and CDR2 FQNEAQ (reference sequence). Trimming stripped 11 bases from V and 2 bases from J, with 18 bases between. There are 14 residues in the CDR3.

The CDR3 DNA sequence: TGTGCCAGTAGTGATCCAGGAAAAATCACCGGGGAGCTGTTTTTT. Its protein product is CASSDPGKITGELFF. This sequence joins TRBV19 and TRBJ2-2; D call uncertain. Between the trimmed V and J ends, which lost 5 bases and 4 bases, there was a span of 14 bases. The CDR3 runs to 15 residues. The germline V gene encodes CDR1 LNHDA and CDR2 SQIVND (reference sequence).

The chain carries TRBV7-3 and TRBJ1-6; D remains unclear. This CDR3 has 13 amino acids. Germline V CDR1 and CDR2: SGHTA, FQGTGA. Trimming shortened V by 3 bases and J by 4 bases, and 4 bases separated the two germline ends. CDR3 nucleotides: TGTGCCAGCAGCTTGGGGTATAATTCACCCCTCCACTTT. This sequence encodes CASSLGYNSPLHF.

The chain links TRBV12-1 to TRBJ2-7. TRBV12-1 is tagged as a pseudogene. This CDR3 region has 16 residues. CDR3 nucleotides: TGTGCCAGCAGCTTTGTGGCTACGGCCTACTCCTACGAGCAGTACTTC. It is translated as CASSFVATAYSYEQYF.

The rearrangement uses TRBV27 and TRBJ2-5, with D perhaps assigned TRBD1 or TRBD2 (5 bases each). Germline values: CDR1 MNHEY, CDR2 SMNVEV (reference sequence). The CDR3 is made up of 16 amino acids. V lost 3 bases and J lost 5, with 19 bases in between. The CDR3 loop is CASSFLGRGGTETQYF. In nucleotides, the CDR3 is TGTGCCAGCAGTTTTCTGGGGAGAGGTGGGACGGAGACCCAGTACTTC.

The chain recombines TRBV9 with TRBJ2-3; D is undetermined. There are 15 residues in the CDR3. Per the germline V gene, CDR1 is SGDLS and CDR2 is YYNGEE. Trimming pared 0 bases from V and 2 bases from J, leaving 10 bases between. The CDR3 here is CASSVVPINTDTQYF. The CDR3 region has the DNA TGTGCCAGCAGCGTAGTCCCGATCAACACAGATACGCAGTATTTT.

For this clone: Given a far larger clone just one base away, this is likely a sequencing read error. This chain connects TRBV19 to TRBJ1-1, with a possible D match to TRBD1 (6 bases). Trimming pared 11 bases from V and 0 bases from J, leaving 19 bases between. Germline assignment: CDR1 LNHDA and CDR2 SQIVND (reference sequence). The CDR3 length is 15 residues. The CDR3 loop reads CACTPQGHLNTEAFF. The CDR3 nucleotides read TGTGCCTGTACCCCCCAGGGGCACTTGAACACTGAAGCTTTCTTT.

This chain links TRBV7-7 with TRBJ1-5, with D possibly matching TRBD1 (5 bases). Trimming shortened V by 3 bases and J by 4 bases, and 16 bases separated the two germline ends. This CDR3 region has 16 residues. Germline-derived CDR1 and CDR2 are SSHAT and FNYEAQ (reference sequence). The CDR3 DNA is TGTGCCAGCAGCTTTTGGTTTTTGGGGCGGAATCAGCCCCAGCATTTT. It translates to CASSFWFLGRNQPQHF.

The genes are TRBV5-1 and TRBJ2-5; D might be TRBD2 (6 bases). Germline V gene sequence: CDR1 SGHRS, CDR2 YFSETQ. V gave up 5 bases and J gave up 7 bases, with 18 bases separating them. The CDR3 runs to 14 residues. This CDR3 is CASSPTPAGGTQYF. The CDR3 region has the DNA TGCGCCAGCAGTCCAACTCCCGCCGGGGGGACCCAGTACTTC.

This chain links TRBV7-9 with TRBJ1-4, with TRBD1 as a possible D gene (6 bases). Germline V gene lookup returns CDR1 SEHNR and CDR2 FQNEAQ (reference sequence). This CDR3 has 15 amino acids. Trimming shortened V by 5 bases and J by 6 bases, and 16 bases separated the two germline ends. The DNA of the CDR3 is TGTGCCAGCAGCAGATCCGGAGGGGGGGATGAAAAACTGTTTTTT. This gives the protein CASSRSGGGDEKLFF. The full variable domain, in which reference TRBV7-9 and TRBJ1-4 provide the parts outside the CDR3, is DTGVSQNPRHKITKRGQNVTFRCDPISEHNRLYWYRQTLGQGPEFLTYFQNEAQLEKSRLLSDRFSAERPKGSFSTLEIQRTEQGDSAMYLCASSRSGGGDEKLFFGSGTQLSVL.

This CDR3 is CASSLGLTDNEQFF. The CDR3 nucleotides are TGTGCCAGCTCTCTCGGGTTGACAGACAATGAGCAGTTCTTC. The rearrangement links TRBV19 to TRBJ2-1; weak D call: TRBD1 (5 bases). Looked up from germline, CDR1 is LNHDA and CDR2 is SQIVND (reference sequence). The V gene lost 9 bases and the J gene lost 5 bases, with 17 bases spanning the gap. The CDR3 is made up of 14 amino acids.

This chain joins TRBV14 and TRBJ2-5; 10 bases line up with TRBD2. The CDR3 consists of 16 residues. Germline loops: CDR1 SGHDN, CDR2 FVKESK. Trimming removed 0 bases from V and 4 bases from J; junction bases left unmatched: 5. Here the CDR3 DNA reads TGTGCCAGCAGCCAAGAACATAGCGGGAGGTTAGAGACCCAGTACTTC. Amino acid sequence: CASSQEHSGRLETQYF.